A single sample gave rise to the 22 T cell receptor beta chains below, sequenced in a study of technical replicates of blood from several donors. TCRdb's copy holds only in-frame clones and misses some; the assay was immunoSEQ multiplex PCR. The sample has around 13,000 clones; 75% to 85% are singletons. Sequencing was performed on PBMCs. These receptors all come from a human donor in good health.

V usage is TRBV6-5 and J usage is TRBJ2-6, with D possibly matching TRBD1 (6 bases). The CDR3 contains 14 residues. V was shortened by 4 bases and J by 4 bases, with 8 bases between the two germline ends. Germline assignment: CDR1 MNHEY and CDR2 SVGAGI. CDR3 coding DNA: TGTGCCAGCAGTTCAGGGGTCGGGGCCAACGTCCTGACTTTC. It encodes CASSSGVGANVLTF.

The rearrangement links TRBV5-1 to TRBJ2-3; tentative D call: TRBD1 (5 bases). In germline, CDR1 is SGHRS, CDR2 YFSETQ. The V end was cut by 3 bases, the J end by 5 bases, with 7 bases between. The CDR3 sequence is 12 residues long. The CDR3 DNA reads TGCGCCAGCAGCTCCCAGGGAGATACGCAGTATTTT. It encodes CASSSQGDTQYF.

The V gene is TRBV5-1, the J gene TRBJ2-3; the match to TRBD2 covers 7 bases. V lost 4 bases to trimming and J lost 6 bases; unmatched junction nucleotides: 17. The CDR3 has 17 residues. The germline V gene encodes CDR1 SGHRS and CDR2 YFSETQ. The CDR3 nucleotides are TGCGCCAGCAGCCGTTGGGATGGGAGGGCCAAGGAGGATACGCAGTATTTT. Translation: CASSRWDGRAKEDTQYF.

This chain joins TRBV30 and TRBJ2-3; TRBD2 is a possible D gene (5 bases). Between the trimmed V and J ends, which lost 2 bases and 1 base, there was a span of 13 bases. The length of the CDR3 is 15 residues. Germline CDR1 and CDR2: GTSNPN and SVGIG (reference sequence). The CDR3 sequence: CAWSRGMAGTDTQYF. DNA of the CDR3: TGTGCCTGGAGTAGAGGGATGGCAGGCACAGATACGCAGTATTTT.

The chain carries TRBV27 and TRBJ1-2; D uncertain. Trimming left V 6 bases short and J 6 bases short, with 14 bases between. The germline CDR1 and CDR2 sequences are MNHEY and SMNVEV (reference sequence). The CDR3 is 13 amino acids. CDR3 residues: CASSFSREHGYTF. The CDR3 DNA reads as TGTGCCAGCAGCTTCTCTCGGGAGCATGGCTACACCTTC.

This clone was seen a single time. The chain is built from TRBV27 and TRBJ1-1; D possibly corresponds to TRBD1 (5 bases). Per germline, CDR1 MNHEY and CDR2 SMNVEV (reference sequence). V lost 3 bases to trimming and J lost 8 bases, with 13 bases between them. This CDR3 spans 13 amino acids. The DNA of the CDR3 is TGTGCCAGCAGTTTTAGGCAGGGCGGAGAAGCTTTCTTT. As protein: CASSFRQGGEAFF.

This clone was found a few times. V gene TRBV5-6 combines with J gene TRBJ2-5, with D possibly being TRBD1 (6 bases). The CDR3 runs to 15 residues. Trimming took off 0 bases at V and 3 bases at J, with 12 bases between the two ends. Germline assignment: CDR1 SGHDT and CDR2 YYEEEE. This chain's CDR3 is CASSLARTEKETQYF. For the CDR3, the DNA is TGTGCCAGCAGCTTGGCCCGGACAGAGAAAGAGACCCAGTACTTC. The variable domain in full, with the rest retrieved from reference TRBV5-6 and TRBJ2-5, is DAGVTQSPTHLIKTRGQQVTLRCSPKSGHDTVSWYQQALGQGPQFIFQYYEEEERQRGNFPDRFSGHQFPNYSSELNVNALLLGDSALYLCASSLARTEKETQYFGPGTRLLVL.

The chain carries TRBV4-1 and TRBJ2-1, with a weak D call TRBD1 (6 bases). The V gene lost 0 bases and the J gene lost 10 bases, with 10 bases spanning the gap. CDR1 and CDR2 (germline): MGHRA, YSYEKL. This CDR3 contains 13 residues. The CDR3 spells CASSQDWGPEQFF. CDR3 in DNA: TGCGCCAGCAGCCAAGACTGGGGGCCCGAGCAGTTCTTC.

The V and J genes are TRBV28 and TRBJ1-5; TRBD1 agrees at 8 bases. V was pared by 6 bases and J by 2 bases, with 3 bases of the junction left unmatched. The CDR3 is made up of 14 amino acids. Germline loops: CDR1 MDHEN, CDR2 SYDVKM. CDR3 sequence reads: CASREGQGNQPQHF. CDR3 DNA sequence: TGTGCCAGCAGGGAGGGACAGGGCAATCAGCCCCAGCATTTT.

V is TRBV27 and J is TRBJ2-1; 8 bases line up with TRBD2. Germline assignment: CDR1 MNHEY and CDR2 SMNVEV (reference sequence). This CDR3 comprises 14 residues. V was pared by 3 bases and J by 3 bases, with 1 base of the junction left unmatched. The DNA for the CDR3 is TGTGCCAGCAGTTTCGGGACTAGCTACAATGAGCAGTTCTTC. Translating it yields CASSFGTSYNEQFF.

The V call is TRBV18, the J call TRBJ1-4; the D gene is possibly TRBD1 (5 bases). The length of the CDR3 is 15 residues. Trimming removed 4 bases at V and 5 bases at J, with 14 bases between. Germline CDR1 KGHSH, CDR2 LQKENI. The CDR3 sequence: CASSRQEGLNEKLFF. DNA for the CDR3: TGTGCCAGCTCACGCCAGGAGGGGTTAAATGAAAAACTGTTTTTT.

This chain connects TRBV7-7 to TRBJ2-3, with D tentatively TRBD2 (7 bases). Trimming stripped 5 bases from V and 6 bases from J, with 15 bases between. CDR3 size: 14 residues. Germline V gene lookup returns CDR1 SSHAT and CDR2 FNYEAQ (reference sequence). CDR3 coding DNA: TGTGCCAGCAGCCCACGGGCGGGGGCCGATACGCAGTATTTT. It translates to CASSPRAGADTQYF.

The V gene is TRBV7-8, the J gene TRBJ1-2; 9 bases agree with TRBD1. The CDR3 is made up of 15 amino acids. V lost 5 bases to trimming and J lost 4 bases; unmatched junction nucleotides: 8. Germline CDR1 reads SGHVS; CDR2 reads FQNEAQ. The CDR3 sequence: CASSGSQGASYGYTF. The CDR3 bases are TGTGCCAGCAGCGGGTCACAGGGGGCGAGCTATGGCTACACCTTC.

The rearrangement uses TRBV11-2 and TRBJ2-2; a possible D gene is TRBD1 (7 bases). The V gene's germline CDR1 is SGHAT and CDR2 FQNNGV. The V end was cut by 1 base, the J end by 0 bases, with 12 bases between. This CDR3 comprises 17 residues. The CDR3 DNA is TGTGCCAGCAGCTTAGTAGGGGGGACAGCGAACACCGGGGAGCTGTTTTTT. It yields the protein CASSLVGGTANTGELFF.

This chain links TRBV10-1 with TRBJ2-1, with unresolved D. This CDR3 region has 11 residues. Germline-derived CDR1 and CDR2 are WNHNN and SYGVQD (reference sequence). Trimming stripped 5 bases from V and 6 bases from J, with 5 bases between. The CDR3 DNA is TGCGCCAGCAGTTCAGGCAATGAGCAGTTCTTC. It codes for CASSSGNEQFF.

This clone has only a few counts. The V call is TRBV6-5, the J call TRBJ1-5; 7 nucleotides agree with TRBD1. The V and J ends lost 6 bases and 9 bases, in that order; junction bases with no gene match: 11. From germline, CDR1 is MNHEY and CDR2 SVGAGI. The CDR3 covers 14 residues. The CDR3 DNA reads TGTGCCAGCAGCCACGGAGGGGGCGAGAGGCCCCAGCATTTT. Amino acids: CASSHGGGERPQHF.

J is TRBJ1-5 and V is TRBV7-8, with D hard to call. Germline V gene sequence: CDR1 SGHVS, CDR2 FQNEAQ. The CDR3 runs to 14 residues. V was trimmed by 0 bases and J by 2 bases, leaving 5 bases between them. The CDR3 DNA is TGTGCCAGCAGCTTAGCCGGTGGCAATCAGCCCCAGCATTTT. Translating it yields CASSLAGGNQPQHF. Supplemented by reference TRBV7-8 and TRBJ1-5, the full variable domain reads GAGVSQSPRYKVAKRGQDVALRCDPISGHVSLFWYQQALGQGPEFLTYFQNEAQLDKSGLPSDRFFAERPEGSVSTLKIQRTQQEDSAVYLCASSLAGGNQPQHFGDGTRLSIL.

The sample holds a few counts of this clone. The chain links TRBV30 to TRBJ1-5; 7 nucleotides agree with TRBD1. The germline V gene has CDR1 GTSNPN and CDR2 SVGIG (reference sequence). The trim removed 5 bases at V and 6 bases at J, leaving 7 bases unmatched. This CDR3 spans 13 amino acids. DNA for the CDR3: TGTGCCTGGGACCGAGGGGGCGGTCAGCCCCAGCATTTT. Translated, it gives CAWDRGGGQPQHF.

The chain couples TRBV5-1 to TRBJ2-3, with 8 nucleotides matching TRBD2. CDR1 SGHRS and CDR2 YFSETQ come from the germline V gene. There are 14 residues in the CDR3. Trimming cost V 0 bases and J 6 bases; bases outside gene matches: 3. The CDR3 region is CASSLDSGGDTQYF. The CDR3 DNA follows: TGCGCCAGCAGCTTGGACTCGGGAGGGGATACGCAGTATTTT.

V usage is TRBV28 and J usage is TRBJ2-7; 9 bases agree with TRBD2. CDR3 length: 14 amino acids. The J segment lost 4 bases and the V segment lost 5 bases, leaving 6 bases of the junction unmatched. Germline CDR1 is MDHEN and CDR2 is SYDVKM. This chain's CDR3 is CASSKAGGTYEQYF. CDR3 DNA: TGTGCCAGCAGTAAAGCGGGAGGCACGTACGAGCAGTACTTC.

For the CDR3, the DNA is TGTGCCAGCTCGCTGGACAGGGGTGGCTACGAGCAGTACTTC. Translation: CASSLDRGGYEQYF. The chain combines TRBV18 with TRBJ2-7; 9 bases align to TRBD1. In germline, CDR1 is KGHSH, CDR2 LQKENI. Losses at the gene ends were 6 bases for V and 3 bases for J; bases not matched to a gene: 6. The CDR3 runs to 14 residues.

The CDR3 bases are TGTGCCTGGACGTCAGGGCCCTATGGCTACACCTTC. Amino acids: CAWTSGPYGYTF. V and J are TRBV30 and TRBJ1-2; perhaps TRBD1 as D (5 bases). CDR1 and CDR2 (germline): GTSNPN, SVGIG (reference sequence). CDR3 length: 12 residues. V was trimmed by 4 bases and J by 4 bases, leaving 10 bases between them.